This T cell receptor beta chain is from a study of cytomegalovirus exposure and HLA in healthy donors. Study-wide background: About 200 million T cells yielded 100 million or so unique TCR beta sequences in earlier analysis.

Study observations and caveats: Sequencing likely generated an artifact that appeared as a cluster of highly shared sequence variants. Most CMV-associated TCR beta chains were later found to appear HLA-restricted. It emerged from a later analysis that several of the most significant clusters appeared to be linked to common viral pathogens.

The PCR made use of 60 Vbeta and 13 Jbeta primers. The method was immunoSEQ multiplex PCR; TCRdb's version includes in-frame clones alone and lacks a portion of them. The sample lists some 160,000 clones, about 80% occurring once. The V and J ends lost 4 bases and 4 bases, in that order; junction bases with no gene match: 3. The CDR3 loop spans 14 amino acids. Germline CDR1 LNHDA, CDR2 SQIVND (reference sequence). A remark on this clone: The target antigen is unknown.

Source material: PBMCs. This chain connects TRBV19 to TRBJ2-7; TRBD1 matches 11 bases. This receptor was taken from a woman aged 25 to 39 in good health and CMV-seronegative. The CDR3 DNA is TGTGCCAGTAGTAGGACAGGGGGCCAGTACGAGCAGTACTTC. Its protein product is CASSRTGGQYEQYF.